The sequence of this T cell receptor (beta chain) was determined in a study of T cell responses to AZD1222 COVID-19 vaccine. Study-level information: Recipients boosted at about 4 weeks or about 12 weeks are pooled.

The table lists this clone with a count of one. The antigen is undetermined. The length of the CDR3 is 15 residues. Unmatched junction bases numbered 3, after V lost 0 bases and J lost 4 bases. Per the germline V gene, CDR1 is LGHNA and CDR2 is YSLEER. Data came from immunoSEQ multiplex PCR; TCRdb stores just in-frame clones and leaves some out. The sample shows over 150,000 clones, 90% of them seen only once. Overall study results and limits: With dominance at 160-218 and 743-854, vaccine-associated CD4 TCRs spanned spike. Unmutated variant regions are reportedly targeted by nearly half of spike-specific TCRs. Seropositivity was recorded at baseline in only a handful of AZD1222 recipients.

The sample here was peripheral blood, taken on day 0 of AZD1222 vaccination. The chain joins TRBV4-3 to TRBJ1-2; 9 bases are shared with TRBD1. This clonotype was obtained from an adult in good health. CDR3 DNA: TGCGCCAGCAGCCAAGAGGGGACAGGGTTCTATGGCTACACCTTC. It codes for CASSQEGTGFYGYTF.